These 8 T cell receptor beta chains share one sample of origin, sequenced in a study of blood T cells in healthy people across ages (dated by TCRdb to between 2015 and 2016). Libraries came from 5' RACE. Sequencing was carried out with an Illumina HiSeq 2500. A second roughly 6 to 12 cycle PCR used a sample-barcoded 5' primer and a J-beta primer mix. Using fastp at Q25 and MiXCR, TCRdb reprocessed the public reads and kept productive beta chains. Every distinct CDR3 protein forms one entry, paired with its most common genes and DNA. Counted in this sample were over 750,000 distinct CDR3 sequences; roughly 25% of them appeared once. In total, the top ten clones hold 9.4% of the sample. In addition, the sample was reused for a study of T cells of mothers and their children.

The sequencing sample was made of blood. Source of these receptors: a boy younger than 18 in good health.

There are a few counts of this clonotype. This chain links TRBV29-1 with TRBJ2-5; 7 nucleotides agree with TRBD1. The DNA end is more similar to TRBJ2-1, so the J call may be wrong. Germline loops: CDR1 SQVTM, CDR2 ANQGSEA. The CDR3 sequence is 13 residues long. The CDR3 bases are TGCAGCGTTCTAAGACAGGGTAACAATGAGCAGTTCTTC. Its translation is CSVLRQGNNEQFF.

V usage is TRBV5-4 and J usage is TRBJ2-3; D gene ambiguous. This CDR3 contains 15 residues. V lost 0 bases and J lost 1, with 9 bases in between. The germline CDR1 and CDR2 sequences are SGHNT and YYREEE (reference sequence). This chain's CDR3 is CASSLAGKGTDTQYF. CDR3 DNA: TGTGCCAGCAGCTTGGCAGGCAAAGGCACAGATACGCAGTATTTT. Drawing the rest from reference TRBV5-4 and TRBJ2-3, the complete variable domain is ETGVTQSPTHLIKTRGQQVTLRCSSQSGHNTVSWYQQALGQGPQFIFQYYREEENGRGNFPPRFSGLQFPNYSSELNVNALELDDSALYLCASSLAGKGTDTQYFGPGTRLTVL.

This clonotype was seen once. The chain uses TRBV20-1 and TRBJ2-7; no definite D call. The V and J ends lost 0 bases and 5 bases respectively, with 11 bases between them. This CDR3 region has 13 residues. CDR1 DFQATT and CDR2 SNEGSKA come from the germline V gene (reference sequence). The CDR3 region is CSARDFGVDEQYF. CDR3 coding DNA: TGCAGTGCTAGAGATTTTGGGGTGGACGAGCAGTACTTC.

CDR3 amino acids: CASSLSGAAPPYEQYF. CDR3 sequence (DNA): TGTGCCAGCAGTTTATCTGGGGCCGCCCCCCCCTACGAGCAGTACTTC. This chain links TRBV27 with TRBJ2-5; maybe TRBD1 (5 bases). The J call is uncertain, as TRBJ2-7 better fits the DNA end. Germline loops: CDR1 MNHEY, CDR2 SMNVEV (reference sequence). The CDR3 consists of 16 residues.

The V and J genes are TRBV5-5 and TRBJ2-7, with TRBD1 matching 7 bases. Germline CDR1 is SGHKS and CDR2 is YYEKEE (reference sequence). CDR3 length: 14 amino acids. V was pared by 1 base and J by 3 bases, with 4 bases of the junction left unmatched. This CDR3 is CASSLPTGYYEQYF. The DNA for the CDR3 is TGTGCCAGCAGCTTGCCGACAGGGTACTACGAGCAGTACTTC.

This sequence joins TRBV12-3 or TRBV12-4 and TRBJ2-2; D is perhaps TRBD1 (5 bases). Trimming removed 8 bases from V and 4 bases from J, with 20 bases in between. The CDR3 contains 16 residues. The chain's CDR3 is CASVLLGQPSTGELFF. The CDR3 bases are TGTGCCAGCGTTTTGCTGGGGCAGCCGAGCACCGGGGAGCTGTTTTTT.

The chain employs TRBV11-2 and TRBJ2-5, with D maybe TRBD2 (5 bases). Germline assignment: CDR1 SGHAT and CDR2 FQNNGV. The CDR3 sequence is 14 residues long. The germline V and J ends were trimmed by 3 bases and 4 bases, with 12 bases remaining between them. Written as DNA, the CDR3 is TGTGCCAGCAGCTTGAAGCGGCGAGCAGAGACCCAGTACTTC. Translation gives CASSLKRRAETQYF.

This clonotype was recorded a few times. The chain carries TRBV4-1 and TRBJ2-5; 8 positions agree with TRBD1. V trimming: 3 bases; J trimming: 2 bases; junction bases outside the gene matches: 8. This CDR3 spans 16 amino acids. The germline CDR1 and CDR2 sequences are MGHRA and YSYEKL. CDR3 nucleotide sequence: TGCGCCAGCAGCCAGATCTTTCGGGACAGGCAAGAGACCCAGTACTTC. This gives the protein CASSQIFRDRQETQYF.